These T cell receptor beta chains were read from a single sample in a study of Ad26.COV2.S vaccination and SARS-CoV-2 variants. Profiling relied on immunoSEQ multiplex PCR, and the TCRdb table lists in-frame clones only, not all of them. Here the sample spans approximately 450,000 clones, around nine tenths being singletons. The source was peripheral blood, collected in a trial of Ad26.COV2.S vaccine versus placebo. The receptors shown here come from a person aged 18-60 years who received the Ad26.COV2.S COVID-19 vaccine or a placebo. The CDR3 runs from the conserved cysteine through the conserved F or W.

j_gene	v_gene	CDR3aa
TRBJ2-2	TRBV6-2/TRBV6-3	CASSPGWGQGGGELFF
TRBJ2-1	TRBV15	CATSREGWLTSYNEQFF
TRBJ1-1	TRBV3-1/TRBV3-2	CASSQRGINEAFF
TRBJ2-1	TRBV7-6	CASSKLSGSVPGDEQFF
TRBJ2-3	TRBV5-8	CASSLRLAGTDTQYF
TRBJ2-7	TRBV19	CATSTQGLSAYEQYF
TRBJ2-2	TRBV18	CASSPQGTGELFF
TRBJ2-1	TRBV5-6	CASSDRANRAQFF
TRBJ1-2	TRBV24-1	CATSDTNYGYTF
TRBJ1-4	TRBV5-1	CASSDESGREKLFF
TRBJ2-2	TRBV19	CASSPLGPANTGELFF
TRBJ2-7	TRBV11-2	CASSLERTSYEQYF
TRBJ1-1	TRBV4-1	CASSPRQAMDTEAFF
TRBJ2-3	TRBV6-2/TRBV6-3	CASSPPGQSTDTQYF
TRBJ2-7	TRBV30	CAWGFSGGAYEQYF
TRBJ1-1	TRBV18	CASSPPVGSTEAFF
TRBJ1-6	TRBV4-3	CASSKQGAHSPLHF
TRBJ1-5	TRBV2	CASSDRGGETGQPQHF
TRBJ1-2	TRBV6-5	CASRAVDGYTF
TRBJ2-7	TRBV2	CASRRTGGKVNEQYF
TRBJ2-7	TRBV7-8	CASTGSSYEQYF
TRBJ1-1	TRBV18	CASSPKIGTMNTEAFF
TRBJ2-7	TRBV5-6	CASSYRQTPYEQYF
TRBJ2-7	TRBV7-9	CASSPLQWGTGLYEQYF
TRBJ2-3	TRBV5-1	CASSLGGPDTDTQYF
TRBJ1-1	TRBV4-3	CASSSTGVTNTEAFF
TRBJ2-7	TRBV11-2	CASSPRVYEQYF
TRBJ2-1	TRBV24-1	CATSAGGESYNEQFF
TRBJ2-2	TRBV7-2	CASSLGSGQGTGELFF
TRBJ1-4	TRBV27	CASSWGAATNEKLFF
TRBJ2-5	TRBV11-2	CASSLRSPGLAVETQYF
TRBJ2-3	TRBV5-1	CASSLAGRITDTQYF